A selection of T cell receptor beta chains follows, all from one sample in a study of T cell repertoires in cytomegalovirus infection. TCRdb re-derived calls from the reads in MiXCR, one entry per CDR3 protein. The profile covers fewer than 200,000 distinct CDR3 sequences, with around 14% appearing a single time and 27% taken by the ten largest. The sequenced material came from PBMCs. The receptors stem from a human donor in good health (CMV status not recorded). Some clones in this sample may be carry-over from other donors' samples. Both conserved end residues are part of each CDR3. D genes are given only for firm matches. Clone size is stated in some rows and not others, as once, few, many or a class when expanded.

CDR3nt: TGTGCCAGCAGCTTTTCCAACAATGAGCAGTTCTTC
CDR3aa: CASSFSNNEQFF
abundance: few
v_gene: TRBV7-9
len: 12
j_gene: TRBJ2-1
d_gene: -

CDR3nt: TGTGCCAGCAGTTACTATCCCGGACTGGCCTACAATGAGCAGTTCTTC
CDR3aa: CASSYYPGLAYNEQFF
abundance: many
v_gene: TRBV6-2/TRBV6-3
len: 16
j_gene: TRBJ2-1
d_gene: -

CDR3nt: TGTGCCAGCAGCTCGGACATTCGGGATCAGCCCCAGCATTTT
CDR3aa: CASSSDIRDQPQHF
abundance: -
v_gene: TRBV7-9
len: 14
j_gene: TRBJ1-5
d_gene: -

CDR3nt: TGTGCCAGTAGTGGACAGGGTTGGAACACTGAAGCTTTCTTT
CDR3aa: CASSGQGWNTEAFF
abundance: few
v_gene: TRBV19
len: 14
j_gene: TRBJ1-1
d_gene: TRBD1

CDR3nt: TGCAGCGTTGAATTCGGACAGGGGAATCAGCCCCAGCATTTT
CDR3aa: CSVEFGQGNQPQHF
abundance: -
v_gene: TRBV29-1
len: 14
j_gene: TRBJ1-5
d_gene: TRBD1

CDR3nt: TGTGCCAGCAGTTTATGGACAGTAGTTAGCAATCAGCCCCAGCATTTT
CDR3aa: CASSLWTVVSNQPQHF
abundance: many
v_gene: TRBV28
len: 16
j_gene: TRBJ1-5
d_gene: -

CDR3nt: TGTGCCAGCAGCGTTGCGGGAGGGCCCTACGAGCAGTACTTC
CDR3aa: CASSVAGGPYEQYF
abundance: few
v_gene: TRBV9
len: 14
j_gene: TRBJ2-7
d_gene: TRBD2

CDR3nt: TGTGCCAGCAGTTCCGTATGGGGGGCTACCAAAAACATTCAGTACTTC
CDR3aa: CASSSVWGATKNIQYF
abundance: -
v_gene: TRBV28
len: 16
j_gene: TRBJ2-4
d_gene: -

CDR3nt: TGTGCCAGCAGTCTTGCAGGGGGGAGGCACGAGCAGTACTTC
CDR3aa: CASSLAGGRHEQYF
abundance: many
v_gene: TRBV12-3/TRBV12-4
len: 14
j_gene: TRBJ2-7
d_gene: -

CDR3nt: TGTGCCAGCAGCTTAGCGTCCCCCTCCTACGAGCAGTACTTC
CDR3aa: CASSLASPSYEQYF
abundance: many
v_gene: TRBV7-2
len: 14
j_gene: TRBJ2-7
d_gene: -

CDR3nt: TGTGCCAGCGGGCGACCAGGACAGGGCGGCACTGAAGCTTTCTTT
CDR3aa: CASGRPGQGGTEAFF
abundance: many
v_gene: TRBV6-2/TRBV6-3
len: 15
j_gene: TRBJ1-1
d_gene: TRBD1

CDR3nt: TGTGCCAGCAGTCCACCGGGATCCCAAGAGACCCAGTACTTC
CDR3aa: CASSPPGSQETQYF
abundance: many
v_gene: TRBV12-3/TRBV12-4
len: 14
j_gene: TRBJ2-5
d_gene: -